This T cell receptor beta chain was recorded in a study of blood T cell repertoires in COVID-19. Study information: From T cells, B-cell-depleted T cells, or PBMCs came the material, which was cDNA or gDNA.

The repertoire was sequenced with immunoSEQ multiplex PCR; TCRdb's copy has only in-frame clones and lacks some. Of about 120,000 clones listed, approximately 85% are singletons. There are a few counts of this clone. The clonotype originates from a man older than 75 with acute or convalescent COVID-19. Material: peripheral blood.

The CDR3 coding sequence is TGTGCCAGCAGCCAAGGGTTGAGGGGGCTGGGCACTGAAGCTTTCTTT. It codes for CASSQGLRGLGTEAFF. The chain employs TRBV3-1 (or the pseudogene TRBV3-2) and TRBJ1-1, with 7 bases matching TRBD1. The germline V gene has CDR1 LGHDT and CDR2 YNNKEL (reference sequence). This CDR3 region has 16 residues. The V and J ends lost 1 base and 4 bases, in that order; junction bases with no gene match: 9.